This record looks at one TCR beta chain sequence and its context. What it recognizes is unknown. These data originate in a study of T-cell memory formation after mild COVID-19. Study summary: Largely donor-specific TCR clusters were found.

The study's findings and limits: Clones shrinking between day 15 and 85 showed a balanced CD4/CD8 split, and those that grew later tilted toward CD4+. Those CD4+ clones that contracted were mainly in CM and EM (CD8+ ones in EMRA).

5'RACE with constant-segment primers yielded barcoded, UMI-tagged TCR alpha and TCR beta cDNA libraries. TCRdb re-analysed the 5' RACE reads in MiXCR, keeping a single row per CDR3 protein. The sample lists around 370,000 distinct CDR3 sequences, over 20% occurring once. Trimming shortened V by 5 bases and J by 8 bases, and 15 bases separated the two germline ends. CDR3 length: 14 amino acids. The specimen was PBMCs or a T cell subset sorted from them (not recorded which). The sequence was collected from an adult woman who had mild COVID-19 (a few samples of this study predate the infection). Cell type and time point are not known. The V and J genes are TRBV12-3 or TRBV12-4 and TRBJ1-4; unclear D gene. Written as DNA, the CDR3 is TGTGCCAGCAGTCAGGACTTGATCGGCGAAAAACTGTTTTTT. Translating it yields CASSQDLIGEKLFF.